This TCR beta chain comes out of a study of tumor-infiltrating lymphocytes in oesophageal squamous cell carcinoma. Germline V lookup: CDR1 SGHTA, CDR2 FQGNSA. This CDR3 has 15 amino acids. Losses at the gene ends were 5 bases for V and 3 bases for J; bases not matched to a gene: 8. From the PCR reads, TCRdb called clonotypes with MiXCR, one entry per CDR3 protein. Of almost 20,000 distinct CDR3 sequences detected, 40% to 45% appear once; the ten largest clones hold roughly 13%. This receptor was identified in a male donor with esophageal squamous cell carcinoma. Source material: normal esophageal tissue next to the tumor. The V gene is TRBV7-2, the J gene TRBJ2-7; 9 positions agree with TRBD2. CDR3 in amino acids: CASSPHETSGYEQYF. CDR3 nucleotide sequence: TGTGCCAGCAGCCCGCACGAGACTAGCGGCTACGAGCAGTACTTC.